This TCR beta chain was recovered during a study of cytomegalovirus exposure and HLA in healthy donors. Study-level results: Most TCRs appeared rarely, but some public TCRs recurred in many donors.

This CDR3 spans 15 amino acids. The germline V gene has CDR1 MNHEY and CDR2 SMNVEV (reference sequence). The junction had 4 bases not matched to a gene; V was cut back by 6 bases and J by 2 bases. Notes on this clone: Its antigen is unidentified.

Use of 60 Vbeta and 13 Jbeta primers characterized the PCR. TCRdb's table, derived via immunoSEQ multiplex PCR, lists solely in-frame clones and lacks some. Recorded here are over 100,000 clones; the top ten clones represent roughly 3.5%. The chain combines TRBV27 with TRBJ2-7; 13 bases are shared with TRBD2. The sequence was collected from a man aged 25 to 40 in good health and CMV-seronegative. Sequenced material: PBMCs. CDR3 DNA: TGTGCCAGCAGGGGACTAGCGGGGACCCCCTACGAGCAGTACTTC. Its protein product is CASRGLAGTPYEQYF.